Listed below are T cell receptor beta chains from one sample, sequenced in a study of blood T cell repertoires in COVID-19. Assay used: immunoSEQ multiplex PCR; TCRdb lists only in-frame clones, some missing. The data hold about 80,000 clones, with about 86% observed a single time. The sequencing sample was made of peripheral blood. The source is a woman of 80 years or more with acute or convalescent COVID-19. Each CDR3 is given with its conserved first and last residue. Fields, in order: J gene, clone size, D gene, V gene, CDR3 DNA, CDR3 protein. A D gene is named only where the DNA matches it firmly. Clone size is shown for a subset of rows, as once, few, many or a class of expanded clone.

>TRBJ2-3|NA|TRBD2|TRBV6-6
TGTGCCAGCAGTTGGGGGAGGGACAGCACAGATACGCAGTATTTT
CASSWGRDSTDTQYF
>TRBJ1-5|NA|NA|TRBV6-2/TRBV6-3
TGTGCCAGCAGTTATGGCGGGGCAGGTCAGCCCCAGCATTTT
CASSYGGAGQPQHF
>TRBJ1-2|few|NA|TRBV5-5
TGTGCCAGCAGCTATGAGGGTAGAGACTATGGCTACACCTTC
CASSYEGRDYGYTF
>TRBJ1-2|once|NA|TRBV2
TGTGCCAGCAGCGCCAGGGGTGCCCAAAGGGACTATGGCTACACCTTC
CASSARGAQRDYGYTF
>TRBJ1-2|NA|NA|TRBV27
TGTGCCAGCAGTTTATCGGGCGTCGCCGGCTACACCTTC
CASSLSGVAGYTF
>TRBJ1-6|NA|NA|TRBV5-6
TGTGCCAGCAGCTTGAAACCAGGGTCCCCCCCTAATTCACCCCTCCACTTT
CASSLKPGSPPNSPLHF
>TRBJ2-1|NA|NA|TRBV6-2/TRBV6-3
TGTGCCAGCAGTGGGCCCAGTTTCCCCTACAATGAGCAGTTCTTC
CASSGPSFPYNEQFF
>TRBJ2-2|NA|NA|TRBV20-1
TGCAGTGCTAGTGATGGGCTAACCGGGGAGCTGTTTTTT
CSASDGLTGELFF
>TRBJ1-1|NA|NA|TRBV6-2/TRBV6-3
TGTGCCAGCAGTTACTCCCGGAGCGGAGCTTTCTTT
CASSYSRSGAFF
>TRBJ2-7|NA|TRBD2|TRBV5-1
TGCGCCAGCAGCTTCGATAGCGGGACCTCTGGCGAGCAGTACTTC
CASSFDSGTSGEQYF
>TRBJ1-4|NA|NA|TRBV10-3
TGTGCCATCAGTGAAAGGGGTACAGGAGAAAAACTGTTTTTT
CAISERGTGEKLFF
>TRBJ2-7|NA|NA|TRBV7-2
TGTGCCAGCAGCCCCCGGGCTAGCGCCAGGACCCACGAGCAGTACTTC
CASSPRASARTHEQYF
>TRBJ1-1|NA|NA|TRBV5-6
TGTGCCAGCAGCTTTGAGGGTATGAACACTGAAGCTTTCTTT
CASSFEGMNTEAFF
>TRBJ1-6|NA|TRBD1|TRBV2
TGTGCCATCGGACAGGGGCGGAATTCACCCCTCCACTTT
CAIGQGRNSPLHF
>TRBJ2-5|NA|TRBD1|TRBV25-1
TGTGCCAGCAGTCCCTGGACAGGACAAGAGACCCAGTACTTC
CASSPWTGQETQYF
>TRBJ2-7|NA|NA|TRBV5-1
TGCGCCAGCAGCTTGGACAGGGTCTCCTACGAGCAGTACTTC
CASSLDRVSYEQYF
>TRBJ1-1|NA|NA|TRBV6-5
TGTGCCAGCAGTTACTCGAAGCAACCAGCTTTCTTT
CASSYSKQPAFF
>TRBJ2-3|few|TRBD1|TRBV7-9
TGTGCCAGCAGCTATACTACCGGGACAGGGGGAGATACGCAGTATTTT
CASSYTTGTGGDTQYF
>TRBJ1-5|once|NA|TRBV2
TGTGCCAGCAGTGAGGTCCGGGGACAGCCCCAGCATTTT
CASSEVRGQPQHF
>TRBJ2-3|NA|TRBD2|TRBV29-1
TGCAGCGGGGGACTAGCGGGAGTCGCAGATACGCAGTATTTT
CSGGLAGVADTQYF
>TRBJ2-3|once|TRBD2|TRBV4-2
TGTGCCAGCAGCGTGGAGCGGGGGGGCGGGGATACGCAGTATTTT
CASSVERGGGDTQYF
>TRBJ2-2|NA|TRBD2|TRBV2
TGTGCCAGCGGTAGCGGGAGGGTAAACACCGGGGAGCTGTTTTTT
CASGSGRVNTGELFF
>TRBJ2-1|NA|TRBD2|TRBV9
TGTGCCAGCAGCACGCGGGGGAGCTCCTACAATGAGCAGTTCTTC
CASSTRGSSYNEQFF
>TRBJ2-1|NA|NA|TRBV5-4
TGTGCCAGCAGCTTGGGGGGTTTGGGGGGAAGCTCCTACAATGAGCAGTTCTTC
CASSLGGLGGSSYNEQFF
>TRBJ1-2|NA|NA|TRBV6-5
TGTGCCAGCAGGGTGGACAGTCTTGAGGGCTACACCTTC
CASRVDSLEGYTF
>TRBJ2-4|NA|TRBD2|TRBV29-1
TGCAGCGTTGCGGGGGGAGACATTCAGTACTTC
CSVAGGDIQYF
>TRBJ2-1|NA|TRBD2|TRBV2
TGTGCCAGCAGTGAAGTCGGGGGGGCGGCGAGCTCCTACAATGAGCAGTTCTTC
CASSEVGGAASSYNEQFF
>TRBJ1-2|once|NA|TRBV6-2/TRBV6-3
TGTGCCAGCAGCACCACAAAAACCGGACAGCTTAACTATGGCTACACCTTC
CASSTTKTGQLNYGYTF
>TRBJ2-3|NA|TRBD2|TRBV19
TGTGCCAGTAGTAAAGGACTAGCGGGGGGTAGTACGCAGTATTTT
CASSKGLAGGSTQYF
>TRBJ2-1|NA|NA|TRBV5-1
TGCGCCAGCAGCCCAATTGTAGCGGAGAGCTCCTACAATGAGCAGTTCTTC
CASSPIVAESSYNEQFF
>TRBJ1-2|NA|NA|TRBV3-1/TRBV3-2
TGTGCCAGCAGCCAAGAGGGAGCGGGACTCTGCTATGGCTACACCTTC
CASSQEGAGLCYGYTF
>TRBJ2-7|once|NA|TRBV5-1
TGCGCCAGCAGCTTAAGCGACGAGCAGTACTTC
CASSLSDEQYF
>TRBJ1-1|NA|NA|TRBV5-4
TGTGCCAGCAGCTTGACCGGGGGGGACTTAGAAGCTTTCTTT
CASSLTGGDLEAFF
>TRBJ1-3|once|NA|TRBV30
TGTGCCTGGGCCTCGGGAAGCTCTGGAAACACCATATATTTT
CAWASGSSGNTIYF
>TRBJ2-5|few|TRBD1|TRBV13
TGTGCCAGCAGCCTCACAAAGGACAGGCGTCCCGGGAAGACCCAGTACTTC
CASSLTKDRRPGKTQYF
>TRBJ1-1|NA|NA|TRBV4-1
TGCGCCAGCAGCCAAGAGGGTGCAAGGAGGACCACTGAAGCTTTCTTT
CASSQEGARRTTEAFF
>TRBJ1-1|NA|NA|TRBV19
TGTGCCAGTAGTATTCAAAGTCAGGGAGGTGAAGCTTTCTTT
CASSIQSQGGEAFF
>TRBJ1-4|NA|TRBD1|TRBV5-1
TGCGCCAGCAGCTTGGGACAGGGGGCGGTCGCTGAAAAACTGTTTTTT
CASSLGQGAVAEKLFF
>TRBJ1-1|NA|NA|TRBV7-9
TGTGCCAGCAGCGCATTCGCCCGGGGAGGTGAAGCTTTCTTT
CASSAFARGGEAFF
>TRBJ1-4|NA|TRBD1|TRBV7-8
TGTGCCAGCAGCGAAACCGGGACAGGGGGCGCAGGGACTAATGAAAAACTGTTTTTT
CASSETGTGGAGTNEKLFF
>TRBJ2-5|NA|NA|TRBV19
TGTGCCAGTTCGAGGACATTCCAAGAGACCCAGTACTTC
CASSRTFQETQYF
>TRBJ1-3|once|NA|TRBV12-3/TRBV12-4
TGTGCCAGCTCGACAGGAAACACCATATATTTT
CASSTGNTIYF
>TRBJ2-2|NA|NA|TRBV5-1
TGCGCCAGCAGCTTGTATACCGGGGAGCTGTTTTTT
CASSLYTGELFF
>TRBJ2-1|NA|NA|TRBV5-1
TGCGCCAGCAGCTCGGACTTACTAAATGAGCAGTTCTTC
CASSSDLLNEQFF
>TRBJ2-1|NA|TRBD1|TRBV30
TGTGCCTGGAGTGTGTCAGGGGGCTCCTACAATGAGCAGTTCTTC
CAWSVSGGSYNEQFF
>TRBJ1-1|NA|NA|TRBV3-1/TRBV3-2
TGTGCCAGCAGCCCCTATGAGAGCCGACTCGTCACTGAAGCTTTCTTT
CASSPYESRLVTEAFF
>TRBJ2-3|NA|NA|TRBV11-2
TGTGCCAGCAGCCACCAAGGGTCCGGGAGCGCAGATACGCAGTATTTT
CASSHQGSGSADTQYF
>TRBJ2-2|NA|NA|TRBV5-1
TGCGCCAGCAGCTTAGAGGGTAACAGAAACACCGGGGAGCTGTTTTTT
CASSLEGNRNTGELFF
>TRBJ2-6|once|NA|TRBV6-5
TGTGCCAGCAGCCACAGGGCTGGGGCCAACGTCCTGACTTTC
CASSHRAGANVLTF
>TRBJ2-3|NA|NA|TRBV19
TGTGCCACCATCAACCGGGGGGCATCAGATACGCAGTATTTT
CATINRGASDTQYF
>TRBJ1-1|NA|TRBD1|TRBV27
TGTGCCAGCAGTAGGTCAATCGCAGGGGGTCTCACTGAAGCTTTCTTT
CASSRSIAGGLTEAFF
>TRBJ1-5|NA|NA|TRBV3-1/TRBV3-2
TGTGCCAGCAGCCAGACTGCAGGGTATAGCAATCAGCCCCAGCATTTT
CASSQTAGYSNQPQHF
>TRBJ1-2|NA|TRBD1|TRBV3-1/TRBV3-2
TGTGCCAGCAGCCCCGGACAGGGGGGGTTCTATGGCTACACCTTC
CASSPGQGGFYGYTF
>TRBJ1-1|NA|TRBD1|TRBV27
TGTGCCAGCAGTTTTCGAGTCCTTCAGACCGGGACAGGGATCAACACTGAAGCTTTCTTT
CASSFRVLQTGTGINTEAFF